Following are 8 T cell receptor beta chains from one sample sequenced in a study of neurological immune-mediated disorders. One entry per CDR3 protein results from TCRdb running MiXCR on the 5' RACE reads. Of 45,000 to 60,000 distinct CDR3 sequences listed, roughly an eighth were seen once; the top ten hold roughly 10%. Sample time point: longitudinal time-point 3. Specimen: PBMCs. Every receptor here comes from a male donor with HTLV-1-associated myelopathy (HAM/TSP).

Ten or more counts support this clonotype. This sequence joins TRBV7-2 and TRBJ1-4; D call uncertain. Germline lookup yields CDR1 SGHTA and CDR2 FQGNSA. V was trimmed by 2 bases and J by 4 bases, leaving 8 bases between them. This CDR3 has 14 residues. The CDR3 DNA sequence: TGTGCCAGCAGCTTAACGGGTAGTAATGAAAAACTGTTTTTT. It yields the protein CASSLTGSNEKLFF.

This clonotype was recorded many times. V gene TRBV20-1 combines with J gene TRBJ1-4; D ambiguous. The CDR3 consists of 17 residues. The V and J ends lost 0 bases and 5 bases respectively, with 19 bases between them. CDR1 and CDR2 from the germline V gene are DFQATT and SNEGSKA (reference sequence). CDR3 in amino acids: CSARDLGSPEENEKLFF. The CDR3 nucleotides are TGCAGTGCTAGAGACCTCGGGAGCCCGGAAGAAAATGAAAAACTGTTTTTT.

This clonotype was detected many times. The chain couples TRBV20-1 to TRBJ2-3; 11 bases are a match to TRBD2. Trimming cost V 3 bases and J 1 base; bases outside gene matches: 0. There are 14 residues in the CDR3. Per the germline V gene, CDR1 is DFQATT and CDR2 is SNEGSKA (reference sequence). As DNA, the CDR3 is TGCAGTGCTAGGACTAGCGGGGGCACAGATACGCAGTATTTT. Protein product: CSARTSGGTDTQYF.

The table lists this clonotype with many counts. V is TRBV12-3 or TRBV12-4 and J is TRBJ1-2; D is possibly TRBD1 (6 bases). V was cut by 5 bases and J by 4 bases, with 8 bases left in between. The CDR3 totals 12 residues. The CDR3 is CASSQTGYGYTF. The CDR3 DNA reads TGTGCCAGCAGTCAGACAGGCTATGGCTACACCTTC.

This clonotype was seen at least ten times. This chain connects TRBV20-1 to TRBJ1-6; 7 bases are a match to TRBD1. The CDR3 is 16 amino acids. With 5 bases clipped from V and 4 bases from J, the junction kept 11 bases outside the gene matches. Germline CDR1 reads DFQATT; CDR2 reads SNEGSKA (reference sequence). This CDR3 is CSAQGRGSFYNSPLHF. The DNA of the CDR3 is TGCAGTGCTCAGGGCAGGGGGTCCTTTTATAATTCACCCCTCCACTTT.

This clonotype was counted many times. This rearrangement joins TRBV5-1 to TRBJ2-7; D tentatively fits TRBD1 or TRBD2 (5 bases each). The CDR3 runs 12 residues. Germline CDR1 reads SGHRS; CDR2 reads YFSETQ. V gave up 4 bases and J gave up 3 bases, with 8 bases separating them. As DNA, the CDR3 is TGCGCCAGCAGCGGGGGATTCTACGAGCAGTACTTC. Translating it yields CASSGGFYEQYF.

This clonotype was recorded many times. This chain joins TRBV29-1 and TRBJ1-1; 9 nucleotides align to TRBD1. The CDR3 runs 12 residues. V trimming: 4 bases; J trimming: 4 bases; junction bases outside the gene matches: 1. Germline CDR1 is SQVTM and CDR2 is ANQGSEA. In nucleotides, the CDR3 is TGCAGCGTTGTACAGGGGGCCACTGAAGCTTTCTTT. Its protein product is CSVVQGATEAFF.

In its sample, this clonotype was seen many times. This chain connects TRBV5-1 to TRBJ2-7, with D maybe TRBD2 (5 bases). Trimming took 0 bases from V and 7 from J, leaving 17 bases between them. CDR1 is SGHRS and CDR2 is YFSETQ in the germline V gene. This CDR3 contains 15 residues. In DNA form, the CDR3 reads TGCGCCAGCAGCTTGGATCCAGGACTTGCTGGGGAGCAGTACTTC. Amino acid sequence: CASSLDPGLAGEQYF.